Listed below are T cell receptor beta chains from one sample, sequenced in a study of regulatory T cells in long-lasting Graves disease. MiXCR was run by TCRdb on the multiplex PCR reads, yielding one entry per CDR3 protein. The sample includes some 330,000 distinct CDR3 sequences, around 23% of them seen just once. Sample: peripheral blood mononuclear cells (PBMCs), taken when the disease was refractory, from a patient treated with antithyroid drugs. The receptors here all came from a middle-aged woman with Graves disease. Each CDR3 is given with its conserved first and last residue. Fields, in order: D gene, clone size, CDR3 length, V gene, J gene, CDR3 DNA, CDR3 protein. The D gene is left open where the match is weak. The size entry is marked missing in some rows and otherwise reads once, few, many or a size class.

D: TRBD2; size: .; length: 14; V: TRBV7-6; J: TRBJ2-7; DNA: TGTGCCAGCAGCCCCCCGGGAGGAGGATACGAGCAGTACTTC; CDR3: CASSPPGGGYEQYF
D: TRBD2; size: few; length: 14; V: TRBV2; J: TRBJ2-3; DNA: TGTGCCTCCGAGGCTAGCGGAAACACAGATACGCAGTATTTT; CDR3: CASEASGNTDTQYF
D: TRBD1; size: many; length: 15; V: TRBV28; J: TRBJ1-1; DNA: TGTGCCAGCAGTCCTTGGACAGGGGGCGCGGGTGAAGCTTTCTTT; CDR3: CASSPWTGGAGEAFF
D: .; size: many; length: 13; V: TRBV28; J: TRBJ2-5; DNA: TGTGCCAGCAGTCCGGGGTGGATGGAGACCCAGTACTTC; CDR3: CASSPGWMETQYF
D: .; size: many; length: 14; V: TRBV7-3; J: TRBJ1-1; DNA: TGTGCCAGCAGCTTAAAACAGGTGAACACTGAAGCTTTCTTT; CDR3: CASSLKQVNTEAFF
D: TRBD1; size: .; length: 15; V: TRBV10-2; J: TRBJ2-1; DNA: TGCGCCAGCAGTGAGTGGACAGGGGATTTCGATGAGCAGTTCTTC; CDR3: CASSEWTGDFDEQFF
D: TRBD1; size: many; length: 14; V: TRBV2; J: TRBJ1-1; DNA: TGTGCCAGCAGTGCCCGACAGGGTATCCCTGAAGCTTTCTTT; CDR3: CASSARQGIPEAFF
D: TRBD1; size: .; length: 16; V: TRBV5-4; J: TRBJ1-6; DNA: TGTGCCAGCAGCACGGACAGGGAAAGGTATAATTCATCCCTCCACTTT; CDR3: CASSTDRERYNSSLHF
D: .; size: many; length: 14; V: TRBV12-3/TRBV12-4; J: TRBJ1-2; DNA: TGTGCCAGCAGCCCGACAAGGACATCTAAAGGCTACACCTTC; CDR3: CASSPTRTSKGYTF
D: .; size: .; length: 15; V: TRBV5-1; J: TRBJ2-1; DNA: TGCGCCAGCAGCTTGGGGCAGGACCCATACAATGAGCAGTTCTTC; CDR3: CASSLGQDPYNEQFF
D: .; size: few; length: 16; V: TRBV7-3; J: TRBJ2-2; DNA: TGTGCCAGCAGCCTCTATCTGACTACGAACACCGGGGAGCTGTTTTTT; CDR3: CASSLYLTTNTGELFF
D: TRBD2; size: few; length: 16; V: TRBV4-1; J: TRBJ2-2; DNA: TGCGCCAGCAGCCAGGCTTCTAGCGGGGTTACCGGGGAGCTGTTTTTT; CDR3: CASSQASSGVTGELFF
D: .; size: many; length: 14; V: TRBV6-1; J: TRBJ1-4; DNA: TGTGCCAGCAGTGAAATTTGGGTGCGGGAAAAACTGTTTTTT; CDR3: CASSEIWVREKLFF
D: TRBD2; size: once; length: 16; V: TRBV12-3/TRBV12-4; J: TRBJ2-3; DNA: TGTGCCAGCAGTACAGGACTAGCGGGGAGCACAGATACGCAGTATTTT; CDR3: CASSTGLAGSTDTQYF
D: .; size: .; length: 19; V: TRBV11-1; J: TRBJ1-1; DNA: TGTGCCAGCAGCCACGAAATCCGGCGTATTTGGCTACGCGACACTGAAGCTTTCTTT; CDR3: CASSHEIRRIWLRDTEAFF
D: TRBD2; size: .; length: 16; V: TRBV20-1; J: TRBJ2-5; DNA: TGCAGTGCGGCCGGAGCGGGAGTTTTGTACCAAGAGACCCAGTACTTC; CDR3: CSAAGAGVLYQETQYF
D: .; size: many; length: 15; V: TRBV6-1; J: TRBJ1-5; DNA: TGTGCCAGCAAAATAGGCTACTATAGCAATCAGCCCCAGCATTTT; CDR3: CASKIGYYSNQPQHF
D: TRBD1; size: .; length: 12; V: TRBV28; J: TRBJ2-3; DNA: TGTGCCAGCAGGCAACAGGGGGATACGCAGTATTTT; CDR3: CASRQQGDTQYF
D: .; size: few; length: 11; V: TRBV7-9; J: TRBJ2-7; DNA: TGTGCCAGCAGCTTACAGGTGGAGCAGTACTTC; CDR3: CASSLQVEQYF
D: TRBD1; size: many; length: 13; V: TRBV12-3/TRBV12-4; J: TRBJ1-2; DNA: TGTGCCAGCAGTTTCACAGGGGTGTATGGCTACACCTTC; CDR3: CASSFTGVYGYTF
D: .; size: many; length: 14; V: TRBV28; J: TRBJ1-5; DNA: TGTGCCAGCAGTTTGAGTGGGTACAATCAGCCCCAGCATTTT; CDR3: CASSLSGYNQPQHF
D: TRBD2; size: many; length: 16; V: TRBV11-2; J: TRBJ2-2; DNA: TGTGCCAGCAGCGTACTAGCGTACTTGGGCACCGGGGAGCTGTTTTTT; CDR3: CASSVLAYLGTGELFF
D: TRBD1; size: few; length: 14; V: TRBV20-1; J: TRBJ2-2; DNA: TGCAGTGCTCGTCCCGGGACAGGTACCGGGGAGCTGTTTTTT; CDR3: CSARPGTGTGELFF
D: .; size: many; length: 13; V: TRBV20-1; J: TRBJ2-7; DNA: TGCAGTGCTAGATCCCCGTGGGGCCCGCAGCAGTACTTC; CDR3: CSARSPWGPQQYF
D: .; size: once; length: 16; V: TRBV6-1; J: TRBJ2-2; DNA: TGTGCCAGCAGCCTAGGGGGGGCCCCGGGCACCGGGGAGCTGTTTTTT; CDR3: CASSLGGAPGTGELFF
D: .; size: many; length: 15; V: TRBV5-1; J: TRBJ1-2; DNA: TGCGCCAGCAGCTTAGAGGTTGGGAAGAATTATGGCTACACCTTC; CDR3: CASSLEVGKNYGYTF
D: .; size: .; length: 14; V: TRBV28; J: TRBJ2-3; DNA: TGTGCCAGCAGTTTCCCGCGGAGCACAGATACGCAGTATTTT; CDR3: CASSFPRSTDTQYF
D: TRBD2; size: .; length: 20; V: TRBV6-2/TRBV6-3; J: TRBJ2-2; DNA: TGTGCCAGCAGTTACCCTCGACGTTTGACTAGCGGGAGGGCCCCTGGAGAGCTGTTTTTT; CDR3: CASSYPRRLTSGRAPGELFF
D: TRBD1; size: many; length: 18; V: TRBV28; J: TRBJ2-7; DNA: TGTGCCAGCAGTTCACCACCGGGACAGGGAGGTCCGCCCTACGAGCAGTACTTC; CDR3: CASSSPPGQGGPPYEQYF
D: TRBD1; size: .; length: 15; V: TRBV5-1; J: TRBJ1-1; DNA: TGCGCCAGCAGCTTTCACAGGGGCGGCAACACTGAAGCTTTCTTT; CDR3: CASSFHRGGNTEAFF
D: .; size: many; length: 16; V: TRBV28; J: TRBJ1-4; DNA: TGTGCCAGCAGTTCCCTTCTGACGGCAACTAATGAAAAACTGTTTTTT; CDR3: CASSSLLTATNEKLFF
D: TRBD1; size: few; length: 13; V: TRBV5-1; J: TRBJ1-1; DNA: TGCGCCAGCAGACAACAGGGGCCGGCTGAAGCTTTCTTT; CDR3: CASRQQGPAEAFF
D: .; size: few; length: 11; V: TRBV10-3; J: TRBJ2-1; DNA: TGTGCCATCAGGGAATACAATGAGCAGTTCTTC; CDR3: CAIREYNEQFF
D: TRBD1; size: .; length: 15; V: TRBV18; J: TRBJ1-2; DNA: TGTGCCAGCTCACGAGGGACAGCAGCTAACTATGGCTACACCTTC; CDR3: CASSRGTAANYGYTF
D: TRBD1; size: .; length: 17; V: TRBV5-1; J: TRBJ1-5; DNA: TGCGCCAGCAGCTTGGCCGTGACAGGGGATACCAATCAGCCCCAGCATTTT; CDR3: CASSLAVTGDTNQPQHF
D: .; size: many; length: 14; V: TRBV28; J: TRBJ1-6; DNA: TGTGCCAGCAGTATGGACCCTAATAATTCACCCCTCCACTTT; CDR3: CASSMDPNNSPLHF
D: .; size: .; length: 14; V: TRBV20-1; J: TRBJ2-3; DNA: TGCAGTGCTAGTTGGCAGTCCACCACAGATACGCAGTATTTT; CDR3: CSASWQSTTDTQYF
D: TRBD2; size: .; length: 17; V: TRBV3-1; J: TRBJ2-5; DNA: TGTGCCAGCAGCAAGTGGGGGGCGGGAGGGACCAGAGAGACCCAGTACTTC; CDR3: CASSKWGAGGTRETQYF
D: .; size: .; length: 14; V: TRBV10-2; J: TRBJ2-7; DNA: TGCGCCAGGCGTAGGTTCTCGGCACTCTACGAGCAGTACTTC; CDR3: CARRRFSALYEQYF
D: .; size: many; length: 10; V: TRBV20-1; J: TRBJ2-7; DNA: TGCAGTGCCGTTCGGGGCGAGCAGTACTTC; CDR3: CSAVRGEQYF
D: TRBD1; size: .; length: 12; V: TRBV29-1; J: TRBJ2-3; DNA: TGCAGCGCCAGACAGGGGGCCGATACGCAGTATTTT; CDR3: CSARQGADTQYF
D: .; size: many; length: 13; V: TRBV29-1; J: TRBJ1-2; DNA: TGCAGCGTTGAGGGTCTCAACGCCTATGGCTACACCTTC; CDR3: CSVEGLNAYGYTF
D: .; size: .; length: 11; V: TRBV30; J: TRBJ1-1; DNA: TGTGCCTGGAGGGGGGAATCTGAAGCTTTCTTT; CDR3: CAWRGESEAFF
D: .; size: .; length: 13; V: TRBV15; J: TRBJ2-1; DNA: TGTGCCACCAGAGCGGCCCCTATGAATGAGCAGTTCTTC; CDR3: CATRAAPMNEQFF
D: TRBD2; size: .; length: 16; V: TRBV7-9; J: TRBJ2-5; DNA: TGTGCCAGCACCAACCTCGGACTAGCGGGAGAAGAGACCCAGTACTTC; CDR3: CASTNLGLAGEETQYF
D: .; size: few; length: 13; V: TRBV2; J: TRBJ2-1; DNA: TGTGCCAGCAGACATAGGATGAACAATGAGCAGTTCTTC; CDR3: CASRHRMNNEQFF
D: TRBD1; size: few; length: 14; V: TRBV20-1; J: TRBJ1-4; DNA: TGCAGTGCTCTTACCGGGACAGCAAATGAAAAACTGTTTTTT; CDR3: CSALTGTANEKLFF
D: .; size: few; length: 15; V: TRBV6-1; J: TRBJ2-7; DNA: TGTGCCAGCAGTGAACTAGTATTGGGGGGTTACGAGCAGTACTTC; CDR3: CASSELVLGGYEQYF
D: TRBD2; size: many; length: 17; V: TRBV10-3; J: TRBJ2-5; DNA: TGTGCCATCAGTGGGACTAGCGGGGGGGGGGCCCAAGAGACCCAGTACTTC; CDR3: CAISGTSGGGAQETQYF
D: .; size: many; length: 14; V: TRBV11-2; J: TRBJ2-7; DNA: TGTGCCAGCAGCAGCAAACACGATTCCTACGAGCAGTACTTC; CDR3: CASSSKHDSYEQYF
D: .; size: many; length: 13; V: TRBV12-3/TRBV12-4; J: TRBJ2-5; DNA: TGTGCCAGCACCCAACGTCTTCAAGAGACCCAGTACTTC; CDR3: CASTQRLQETQYF